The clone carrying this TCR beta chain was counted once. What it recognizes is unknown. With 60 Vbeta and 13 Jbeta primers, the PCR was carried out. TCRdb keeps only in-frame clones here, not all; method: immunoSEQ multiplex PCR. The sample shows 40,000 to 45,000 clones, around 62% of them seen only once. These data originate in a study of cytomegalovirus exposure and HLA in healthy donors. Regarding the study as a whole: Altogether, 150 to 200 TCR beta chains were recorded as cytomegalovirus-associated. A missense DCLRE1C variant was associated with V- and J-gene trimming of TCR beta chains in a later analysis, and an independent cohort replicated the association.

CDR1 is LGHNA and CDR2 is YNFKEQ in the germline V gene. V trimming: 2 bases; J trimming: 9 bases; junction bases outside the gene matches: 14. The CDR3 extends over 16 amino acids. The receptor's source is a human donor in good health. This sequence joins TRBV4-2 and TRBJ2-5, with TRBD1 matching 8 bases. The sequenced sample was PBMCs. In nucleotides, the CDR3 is TGTGCCAGCAGCCAACCGACAGGGGAGTATGGAGGTGCCCAGTACTTC. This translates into CASSQPTGEYGGAQYF.